This T cell receptor (beta chain) was retrieved from a study of T cells in women clearing cervical HPV infection (dated by TCRdb to the late 2010s). About the study as a whole: The cases were 25 women with histologically confirmed HPV16-related CIN3 or worse, and 2 of these cases were invasive cancers. The controls were about 25 women whose single incident HPV16 infection cleared within 12 months with no development of precancer or cancer. Case blood was taken at the visit when the lesion was first identified, whereas control blood was taken when infection was no longer detected. For cases, a median interval of nearly 150 days, with an interquartile range of roughly 80 to 210 days, was observed between lesion detection and blood sampling. Because only a few women had HLA typing data, the possibility that HLA type acted as a confounder could not be ruled out. This exploratory proof-of-principle case-control study, nested within the Guanacaste HPV Natural History Study in Costa Rica, compared TCR repertoires among women with different cervical HPV16 outcomes. Cases and controls were matched on age within five years and on year of sample collection. Cases had a median age of about 34 years and controls had a median age of around 40, with no significant differences in baseline characteristics. The parent cohort enrolled 10,049 women aged 18 or older in Guanacaste, Costa Rica, in about 1993 to 1994 and followed the women for 7 to 8 years. Five blinded duplicates per group were added as quality controls, giving around 60 samples: some 50 participants and roughly 10 replicates. Overall study outcomes, separate from this receptor: By combining richness with V gene abundances, random forest classifiers separated cases from controls with an estimated AUC of about 0.82. Significantly higher TCR repertoire richness was observed in CIN3+ cases than in controls across sequencing depths, whereas no difference in evenness was found. Because the number of T cells in each sample was unknown, differences in richness could reflect differing T-cell content rather than repertoire biology. The cross-sectional design could not show whether associations preceded infection or resulted from it; effector/memory subsets and HPV-specific T cells were not isolated. Cases had lower TRBV6-7 relative abundance than controls (about 0.1% versus 0.15%; Bonferroni P = 0.0008).

TCR beta CDR3 regions were amplified by multiplex PCR using the immunoSEQ assay from an average of roughly 1,100 ng genomic DNA per sample. The assay corrected primer bias using a complete synthetic TCR repertoire to establish an amplification baseline. The amplicons were sequenced using the Illumina platform. The original pipeline was this. Sequence errors were corrected by clustering with frequency ratios and a modified nearest-neighbor algorithm, and the sequences were then analyzed in the immunoSEQ Analyzer using IMGT gene definitions. TCR richness and evenness were averaged over 20 rarefaction repeats at each rarefaction depth, excluding samples with fewer sequences than the depth. Wilcoxon rank sum tests with FDR correction were used to compare V, D and J gene relative abundances between the groups. For the blinded duplicates, the intraclass correlation was about 96% for TCR richness and averaged about 81% across about 64 gene segments. TCRdb holds this immuneACCESS table with in-frame rearrangements only. Some clones are missing; in checked studies, unresolved V genes explain under half, and the rest has no known cause. V and J calls and clone size are given by that table; D and trimming were obtained from the DNA. This sample's table contains approximately 41,000 clones. The ten most abundant clones make up 7.6% of the sample.

About this clone: The target of this receptor is not known. The CDR3 end lies 3 residues beyond the end of the read and is filled in from the germline J gene.

Every participant had a single incident cervical HPV16 infection, and women with prevalent HPV16 infections were excluded. Cervical HPV DNA was detected by MY09/MY11 PCR, and genotyping was performed by dot-blot hybridization. Roughly 15 mL of heparinized blood was centrifuged, after which the buffy coat was aliquoted, frozen at -30 degrees C, and then stored at -80 degrees C. QIAGEN kits were used to extract genomic DNA from buffy coat specimens. The CDR3 starts with the cysteine, ends with the phenylalanine, and has 12 residues. Shown are 27 bases from within the CDR3, in frame from base 1. Taken from the germline V gene, the CDR1 and CDR2 loops are SQVTM and ANQGSEA. Trimming at the junction amounts to 3 bases on V and 5 bases on J, and the germline ends lie 10 bases apart.

The sequence came from a woman between 18 and 70 years old with a cervical HPV16 infection that either progressed to CIN3+ or cleared (not recorded which). This sequence uses TRBV29-1 and TRBJ2-5; the D call is possibly TRBD1 or TRBD2, each sharing 6 bases. Sequencing used blood buffy coat. This receptor carries the CDR3 CSVEEGVETQYF. CDR3 DNA (partial): TGCAGCGTTGAGGAGGGGGTTGAGACC.